The source of this TCR beta chain is a study of T cells in lung cancer brain metastases. As for the study in general: Between primary and metastasis resection, eighteen of the 20 patients were untreated.

Germline values: CDR1 GTSNPN, CDR2 SVGIG (reference sequence). This CDR3 is 14 amino acids long. Trimming shortened V by 3 bases and J by 4 bases, and 13 bases separated the two germline ends. This clone was observed a few times. Its antigen is unknown. Study results and caveats: Brain metastases had fewer unique productive clones than primaries (median approximately 1,600 versus 4,100).

Generated by immunoSEQ multiplex PCR, the TCRdb table keeps only in-frame clones and is missing some. Among 850 to 1,000 clones listed, approximately 87% were seen once. V is TRBV30 and J is TRBJ1-5; D perhaps matches TRBD1 (5 bases). The sample comprised tumor tissue from the primary lung tumor. The receptor's source is a woman in her 50s with non-small cell lung cancer. CDR3 sequence reads: CAWSQGAVNQPQHF. CDR3 in DNA: TGTGCCTGGAGCCAAGGGGCAGTTAATCAGCCCCAGCATTTT. The full variable domain, in which reference TRBV30 and TRBJ1-5 provide the parts outside the CDR3, is SQTIHQWPATLVQPVGSPLSLECTVEGTSNPNLYWYRQAAGRGLQLLFYSVGIGQISSEVPQNLSASRPQDRQFILSSKKLLLSDSGFYLCAWSQGAVNQPQHFGDGTRLSIL.